This entry is about one T cell receptor (beta chain). No antigen is known for it. Use of 60 Vbeta and 13 Jbeta primers characterized the PCR. The table came from immunoSEQ multiplex PCR; TCRdb's copy has only in-frame clones and leaves some out. This sample has over 100,000 clones, with 77% found just once. This sample was included in a study of cytomegalovirus exposure and HLA in healthy donors. Study-level findings and limits: HLA allele associations emerged for 17,000 or so TCR beta sequences in a later analysis, at 0.05 false discovery rate.

CDR1 is LNHDA, CDR2 SQIVND, per germline (reference sequence). V shed 3 bases and J shed 2 bases, with 11 bases lying between them. This CDR3 has 15 amino acids. The chain is built from TRBV19 and TRBJ1-5; no clear D. What was sequenced was PBMCs. This clonotype was sampled from a middle-aged man in good health and CMV-seropositive. CDR3 bases: TGTGCCAGTAGTATTTCAGGCTTAGGCAATCAGCCCCAGCATTTT. Its translation is CASSISGLGNQPQHF.